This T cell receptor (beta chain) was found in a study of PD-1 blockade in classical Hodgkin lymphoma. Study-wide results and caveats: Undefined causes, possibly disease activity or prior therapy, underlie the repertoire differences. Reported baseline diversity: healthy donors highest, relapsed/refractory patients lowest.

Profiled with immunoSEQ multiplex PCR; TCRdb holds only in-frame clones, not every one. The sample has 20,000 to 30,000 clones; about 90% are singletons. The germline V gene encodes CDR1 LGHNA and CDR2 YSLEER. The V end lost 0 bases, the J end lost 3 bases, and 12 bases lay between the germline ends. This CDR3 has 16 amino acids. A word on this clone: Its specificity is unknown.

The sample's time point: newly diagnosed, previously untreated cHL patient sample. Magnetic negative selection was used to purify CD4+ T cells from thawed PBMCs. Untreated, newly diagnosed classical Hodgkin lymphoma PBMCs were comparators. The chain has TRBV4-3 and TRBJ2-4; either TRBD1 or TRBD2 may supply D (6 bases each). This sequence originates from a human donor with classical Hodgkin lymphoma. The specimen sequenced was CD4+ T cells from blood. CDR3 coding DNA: TGCGCCAGCAGCCAAGACAGGGGAGGTGGCAAAAACATTCAGTACTTC. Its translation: CASSQDRGGGKNIQYF.